This T cell receptor (beta chain) was identified during a study of blood T cell repertoires in COVID-19. Here immunoSEQ multiplex PCR was the method, and the copy in TCRdb shows in-frame clones only, minus some. Of approximately 210,000 clones listed, more than 70% are singletons. The sample holds a few counts of this clone. The clonotype originates from a woman aged 18-29 years who had recovered from COVID-19. The specimen sequenced was PBMCs or T cells enriched from blood (not recorded which).

For the CDR3, the DNA is TGTGCCAGCAGTGAGACTAGCGGGGGGGCCTACGAGCAGTACTTC. Protein product: CASSETSGGAYEQYF. The chain has TRBV6-4 and TRBJ2-7, with 14 bases matching TRBD2. The germline V gene encodes CDR1 MRHNA and CDR2 SNTAGT. Trimming removed 3 bases from V and 2 bases from J; junction bases left unmatched: 0. The CDR3 extends over 15 amino acids.